This T cell receptor (beta chain) was retrieved from a study of blood T cells in healthy people across ages. Overall study context: The capture of about one barcoded beta molecule per two T cells was achieved by template switching.

This CDR3 region has 16 residues. With 7 bases clipped from V and 4 bases from J, the junction kept 14 bases outside the gene matches. The germline V gene encodes CDR1 ENHRY and CDR2 SYGVKD. Using a J-beta primer mix together with a sample-barcoded 5' primer, a second PCR was run for roughly 7 to 12 cycles. TCRdb processed the 5' RACE reads anew with MiXCR; each CDR3 protein has one entry. The sample gives around 850,000 distinct CDR3 sequences, about 34% of which show up once; 10% to 15% is in the top ten. Notes on the study in general: Long-lived donors had more naive CD4+ cells and higher diversity than aged donors. Any changes in expanded clonotypes were possibly confounded, as donor CMV status remained unknown.

Comment on this clonotype: Its specificity is not known.

This TCR derives from a man between 18 and 35 years old in good health. The chain combines TRBV10-3 with TRBJ2-3; 7 bases agree with TRBD2. Sequenced input: blood. CDR3 amino acids: CAITRGVARSSDTQYF. CDR3 in DNA: TGTGCCATCACCCGGGGGGTTGCGCGATCATCAGATACGCAGTATTTT.